This T cell receptor beta chain appears in the sequencing data of a study of human thymus T cells. General observations from the study: Thymic and blood repertoires showed apparently biased V and J gene usage.

Infants served as donors; they were healthy and Finnish and were having corrective surgery for congenital heart defects. Half of the eight donors gave roughly 0.45-1 mL blood during surgery. A note on this clone: Its antigen is unknown.

The CDR3 is made up of 17 amino acids. Per the germline V gene, CDR1 is LGHNA and CDR2 is YSLEER. With 3 bases removed from V and 8 bases from J, the gap between germline ends came to 20 bases. The assay was immunoSEQ multiplex PCR, and TCRdb's table has in-frame clones only and misses some. The sample has fewer than 55,000 clones; approximately 95% are singletons. The chain employs TRBV4-3 and TRBJ1-6; D unclear. The TCR comes from a boy in the first two years of life with a congenital heart defect but otherwise immunologically healthy. The sequenced sample was blood. The CDR3 region has the DNA TGCGCCAGCAGCCAGGAACCCCAACCAGAGAGCTATTCACCCCTCCACTTT. Amino acids: CASSQEPQPESYSPLHF.